This entry lists 25 T cell receptor beta chains sequenced from one sample in a study of blood T cell repertoires in COVID-19. Assay used: immunoSEQ multiplex PCR; TCRdb lists only in-frame clones, some missing. The sample carries roughly 240,000 clones, approximately 90% recorded once. The sample was PBMCs or T cells enriched from blood (not recorded which). The source of these receptors is a woman aged 40 to 50 with acute COVID-19.

CDR3 coding DNA: TGTGCCATCAGTGAAAGCGGAAGTGGCTATGGCTACACCTTC. It yields the protein CAISESGSGYGYTF. The rearrangement links TRBV10-3 to TRBJ1-2; no clear D. Deletions cut 3 bases from V and 4 bases from J, with 12 bases between. The CDR3 loop spans 14 amino acids. Germline V gene data show CDR1 as ENHRY and CDR2 as SYGVKD.

The V and J genes are TRBV5-1 and TRBJ1-4; 11 bases are shared with TRBD1. Trimming cost V 4 bases and J 6 bases; bases outside gene matches: 8. Germline values: CDR1 SGHRS, CDR2 YFSETQ. The CDR3 is made up of 16 amino acids. The CDR3 region has the DNA TGCGCCAGCAGCCCCCGGACAGGGGGCGCGGATGAAAAACTGTTTTTT. Amino acids: CASSPRTGGADEKLFF.

The gene calls are TRBV7-2 and TRBJ2-7, with D maybe TRBD2 (6 bases). Trimming took off 5 bases at V and 4 bases at J, with 9 bases between the two ends. The CDR3 runs to 12 residues. Germline V CDR1 and CDR2: SGHTA, FQGNSA. The CDR3 protein is CASSPSGYEQYF. The DNA for the CDR3 is TGTGCCAGCAGCCCAAGCGGGTACGAGCAGTACTTC.

The chain employs TRBV4-2 and TRBJ1-2; 11 bases map to TRBD1. Per the germline V gene, CDR1 is LGHNA and CDR2 is YNFKEQ. Trimming removed 4 bases from V and 4 bases from J; junction bases left unmatched: 8. This CDR3 contains 16 residues. Here the CDR3 reads CASSPRTGGAAYGYTF. The CDR3 bases are TGTGCCAGCAGCCCGAGGACAGGGGGCGCGGCCTATGGCTACACCTTC.

DNA for the CDR3: TGTGCCAGTCAAGGACAGGGGGCAGTTCCCCTCCACTTT. It specifies CASQGQGAVPLHF. The chain carries TRBV2 and TRBJ1-6; 11 bases are a match to TRBD1. The V gene's germline CDR1 is SNHLY and CDR2 FYNNEI. With V trimmed by 9 bases and J by 13 bases, 8 bases remained unmatched. The CDR3 runs to 13 residues.

V is TRBV5-6 and J is TRBJ1-5; TRBD1 matches at 8 bases. The CDR3 consists of 15 residues. CDR1 and CDR2 from the germline V gene are SGHDT and YYEEEE. Trimming removed 2 bases from V and 5 bases from J; junction bases left unmatched: 6. This CDR3 is CASSLGQGGYQPQHF. The CDR3 DNA reads as TGTGCCAGCAGCTTAGGACAGGGAGGGTATCAGCCCCAGCATTTT.

This clone came up once. The V call is TRBV3-1 (or the pseudogene TRBV3-2), the J call TRBJ1-2; TRBD1 aligns across 7 bases. The V and J ends lost 4 bases and 7 bases, in that order; junction bases with no gene match: 6. Germline lookup yields CDR1 LGHDT and CDR2 YNNKEL (reference sequence). This CDR3 contains 13 residues. DNA of the CDR3: TGTGCCAGCAGCCCATCAGGGGGTAGTGGCTACACCTTC. Amino acid sequence: CASSPSGGSGYTF.

Here the CDR3 DNA reads TGTGCCAGCAGCCCAGGGACTAGCGGTCTGGAGACCCAGTACTTC. Translation: CASSPGTSGLETQYF. The chain has TRBV7-9 and TRBJ2-5, with 11 positions matching TRBD2. The CDR3 sequence is 15 residues long. CDR1 and CDR2 from the germline V gene are SEHNR and FQNEAQ (reference sequence). The ends lost 5 bases at V and 5 bases at J; junction bases unmatched: 7.

The chain links TRBV13 to TRBJ1-4; 8 nucleotides align to TRBD1. V lost 6 bases to trimming and J lost 8 bases; unmatched junction nucleotides: 5. Per the germline V gene, CDR1 is PRHDT and CDR2 is FYEKMQ (reference sequence). The CDR3 is made up of 13 amino acids. The CDR3, as DNA: TGTGCCAGCAGAGAGACAGGGGCGGAAAAACTGTTTTTT. This translates into CASRETGAEKLFF.

About this clone itself: In the same sample, other DNA sequences code for this CDR3. This chain uses TRBV19 with TRBJ1-5; D uncertain. Germline CDR1 is LNHDA and CDR2 is SQIVND (reference sequence). The V gene lost 9 bases and the J gene lost 1 base, with 10 bases spanning the gap. The CDR3 spans 13 residues. For the CDR3, the DNA is TGTGCCAGCCGTGGGGAGAGCAATCAGCCCCAGCATTTT. Protein: CASRGESNQPQHF.

The CDR3 reads CASSPRGTGGNSPLHF. The CDR3 coding sequence is TGTGCCAGCTCACCACGGGGGACAGGGGGAAATTCACCCCTCCACTTT. V usage is TRBV18 and J usage is TRBJ1-6; TRBD1 agrees at 11 bases. From germline, CDR1 is KGHSH and CDR2 LQKENI. After removal of 1 base from V and 7 bases from J, the junction contained 3 bases not matched to a gene. This CDR3 is built from 16 residues. Looking up the rest from reference TRBV18 and TRBJ1-6 gives the full variable domain: NAGVMQNPRHLVRRRGQEARLRCSPMKGHSHVYWYRQLPEEGLKFMVYLQKENIIDESGMPKERFSAEFPKEGPSILRIQQVVRGDSAAYFCASSPRGTGGNSPLHFGNGTRLTVT.

The rearrangement joins TRBV5-5 to TRBJ1-2, with 10 nucleotides matching TRBD1. CDR1 SGHKS and CDR2 YYEKEE come from the germline V gene (reference sequence). The CDR3 covers 15 residues. The ends lost 0 bases at V and 8 bases at J; junction bases unmatched: 7. The CDR3 nucleotides are TGTGCCAGCAGCTTGGTCCCGGGACAGGGGAGCGGCTACACCTTC. Its translation: CASSLVPGQGSGYTF.

This rearrangement joins TRBV9 to TRBJ2-2, with unresolved D. CDR1 and CDR2 (germline): SGDLS, YYNGEE. V was trimmed by 2 bases and J by 5 bases, leaving 22 bases between them. This CDR3 has 18 residues. The CDR3 DNA sequence: TGTGCCAGCAGCGTCTCTGACGCGGTAGGAGTATGGACCGGGGAGCTGTTTTTT. Its protein product is CASSVSDAVGVWTGELFF.

The gene calls are TRBV7-8 and TRBJ1-2, with D uncertain. The germline V and J ends were trimmed by 1 base and 0 bases, with 12 bases remaining between them. The CDR3 covers 16 residues. Germline V CDR1 and CDR2: SGHVS, FQNEAQ. CDR3 sequence: CASSLGALVSNYGYTF. The CDR3, as DNA: TGTGCCAGCAGCTTAGGGGCCCTCGTTTCTAACTATGGCTACACCTTC.

The chain links TRBV6-2 or TRBV6-3 to TRBJ2-7, with 10 bases aligning to TRBD2. The V and J ends lost 5 bases and 3 bases, in that order; junction bases with no gene match: 7. Germline V gene sequence: CDR1 MNHEY, CDR2 SVGEGT. The CDR3 extends over 15 amino acids. CDR3 residues: CASSDPIAGGYEQYF. The CDR3 DNA reads as TGTGCCAGCAGTGACCCCATAGCGGGGGGCTACGAGCAGTACTTC.

This sequence joins TRBV6-5 and TRBJ2-7, with D uncertain. The V end was cut by 10 bases, the J end by 3 bases, with 10 bases between. Germline V CDR1 and CDR2: MNHEY, SVGAGI. CDR3 length equals 11 residues. CDR3: CATKAGYEQYF. CDR3 coding DNA: TGTGCCACCAAAGCAGGCTACGAGCAGTACTTC.

The rearrangement uses TRBV19 and TRBJ2-5, with 12 bases that match TRBD2. Looked up from germline, CDR1 is LNHDA and CDR2 is SQIVND (reference sequence). This CDR3 contains 14 residues. J lost 5 bases, V lost 6 bases, and 4 bases had no gene match. CDR3 in amino acids: CASSRTSGVETQYF. The CDR3 coding sequence is TGTGCCAGTAGCCGGACTAGCGGGGTGGAGACCCAGTACTTC. Together with reference TRBV19 and TRBJ2-5, the CDR3 gives the full variable domain: DGGITQSPKYLFRKEGQNVTLSCEQNLNHDAMYWYRQDPGQGLRLIYYSQIVNDFQKGDIAEGYSVSREKKESFPLTVTSAQKNPTAFYLCASSRTSGVETQYFGPGTRLLVL.

This clone was recorded many times. The gene calls are TRBV7-9 and TRBJ2-1; 10 nucleotides align to TRBD2. Germline V gene sequence: CDR1 SEHNR, CDR2 FQNEAQ (reference sequence). This CDR3 comprises 16 residues. Trimming cost V 5 bases and J 0 bases; bases outside gene matches: 4. As DNA, the CDR3 is TGTGCCAGCAGCACCTCTAGCGGGAGCTCCTACAATGAGCAGTTCTTC. Its translation is CASSTSSGSSYNEQFF.

V usage is TRBV11-2 and J usage is TRBJ2-7, with 15 bases lining up with TRBD2. Per germline, CDR1 SGHAT and CDR2 FQNNGV. The trim removed 5 bases at V and 3 bases at J, leaving 2 bases unmatched. CDR3 length: 15 residues. CDR3 sequence: CASSPGLAGGYEQYF. CDR3 nucleotide sequence: TGTGCCAGCAGCCCGGGACTAGCGGGGGGCTACGAGCAGTACTTC. Supplemented by reference TRBV11-2 and TRBJ2-7, the full variable domain reads EAGVAQSPRYKIIEKRQSVAFWCNPISGHATLYWYQQILGQGPKLLIQFQNNGVVDDSQLPKDRFSAERLKGVDSTLKIQPAKLEDSAVYLCASSPGLAGGYEQYFGPGTRLTVT.

This clone was seen just once. The J gene is TRBJ1-2, the V gene TRBV18, with 7 bases that match TRBD1. CDR1 and CDR2 from the germline V gene are KGHSH and LQKENI. The CDR3 has 13 residues. The trim removed 4 bases at V and 4 bases at J, leaving 3 bases unmatched. CDR3 sequence (DNA): TGTGCCAGCTCACTACAGGGGACCTATGGCTACACCTTC. This gives the protein CASSLQGTYGYTF.

This chain links TRBV27 with TRBJ2-3; 10 bases line up with TRBD2. The CDR3 consists of 21 residues. With V trimmed by 4 bases and J by 4 bases, 23 bases remained unmatched. The V gene's germline CDR1 is MNHEY and CDR2 SMNVEV (reference sequence). CDR3 nucleotide sequence: TGTGCCAGCAGTTCCCCCTTCAGCGGGGGGGCGGGGAAATCCAGTGCAGATACGCAGTATTTT. Protein sequence: CASSSPFSGGAGKSSADTQYF.

The chain joins TRBV27 to TRBJ1-1, with 7 bases that match TRBD1. CDR3 length: 15 residues. After removal of 5 bases from V and 2 bases from J, the junction contained 8 bases not matched to a gene. CDR1 and CDR2 from the germline V gene are MNHEY and SMNVEV (reference sequence). CDR3 amino acids: CASSVRDRSNTEAFF. The CDR3 coding sequence is TGTGCCAGCAGTGTCCGGGACAGATCCAACACTGAAGCTTTCTTT.

J is TRBJ1-1 and V is TRBV6-5, with TRBD1 as a possible D gene (5 bases). V was clipped by 0 bases and J by 8 bases, with 13 bases between them. The germline gives CDR1 MNHEY, CDR2 SVGAGI. CDR3 size: 14 residues. The CDR3 protein is CASSYSEGGAEAFF. CDR3 DNA: TGTGCCAGCAGTTACTCGGAGGGAGGGGCCGAAGCTTTCTTT.

V and J are TRBV6-5 and TRBJ1-6, with a tentative D call TRBD1 (5 bases). Per the germline V gene, CDR1 is MNHEY and CDR2 is SVGAGI. The CDR3 totals 14 residues. Trimming took off 7 bases at V and 10 bases at J, with 17 bases between the two ends. This CDR3 reads CASTRNVEGSPLHF. CDR3 nucleotides: TGTGCCAGCACCAGGAACGTGGAGGGGTCACCCCTCCACTTT.

V gene TRBV6-6 combines with J gene TRBJ1-4; no clear D. Germline CDR1 MNHNY, CDR2 SVGAGI (reference sequence). The CDR3 covers 12 residues. Trimming removed 6 bases from V and 7 bases from J, with 9 bases in between. The CDR3 nucleotides are TGTGCCAGCAGCGAGGGAAGTGAAAAACTGTTTTTT. Its translation: CASSEGSEKLFF.